This TCR beta chain was recovered during a study of T cells in lung cancer brain metastases. Findings of the study overall: Paired lesions shared few clones; most were lesion-specific (mean Morisita approximately 0.22).

Data came from immunoSEQ multiplex PCR; TCRdb stores just in-frame clones and leaves some out. The repertoire holds some 590 clones, with approximately 89% as singletons. CDR1 is MNHEY and CDR2 is SMNVEV in the germline V gene (reference sequence). Trimming took off 5 bases at V and 3 bases at J, with 14 bases between the two ends. The CDR3 sequence is 15 residues long. Turning to this clone: Its specificity is unknown.

Either synchronous oligometastatic disease or delayed solitary brain metastasis recurrence led to resection. Exclusion applied to anyone with multiple prior malignancies. The TCR was taken from a woman aged 25 to 39 with non-small cell lung cancer that had spread to the brain. The chain combines TRBV27 with TRBJ2-1; perhaps TRBD2 as D (5 bases). The specimen sequenced was tumor tissue from a brain metastasis. The CDR3 bases are TGTGCCAGCAGTGGGATAACCGGGATCTACAATGAGCAGTTCTTC. Its translation is CASSGITGIYNEQFF.